This TCR beta chain was sequenced for a study of beta chain features in type 1 diabetes. Study-level background: Investigators examined some 100 million sorted cells across all samples. Broader study findings: TCRB rearrangement may or may not be influenced by HLA type; here this remained unresolved. Within each of all four CD4+ subsets, Type 1 diabetes patients had TCRB CDR3s that were moderately but significantly shorter.

This clone was seen only a few times. Its antigen is currently unknown. The authors sorted CD4+ naive, central memory, regulatory and stem cell-like memory cells via CD45RO/CCR7/CD25/CD127/CD95/CD27. Expressed TCRB transcripts were sequenced because the entire RNA isolate underwent reverse transcription. Sequencing was performed with immunoSEQ multiplex PCR; in TCRdb, only in-frame clones are kept and a portion is missing. In the table there are 160,000 or so clones, about 8.1% of which are singletons. V dropped 3 bases and J dropped 8 bases, with 16 bases sitting between them. Germline V gene data show CDR1 as MDHEN and CDR2 as SYDVKM. The length of the CDR3 is 15 residues.

Sequences were obtained from central memory CD4+ T cells from blood. The clonotype comes from a woman aged 18 to 35 with type 1 diabetes. V is TRBV28 and J is TRBJ1-4; D may be TRBD1 (5 bases). In DNA, the CDR3 is TGTGCCAGCAGTTTCCCAGGGTCTGGGTCAGAAAAACTGTTTTTT. Residues: CASSFPGSGSEKLFF. The full variable domain, with the rest looked up from reference TRBV28 and TRBJ1-4, is DVKVTQSSRYLVKRTGEKVFLECVQDMDHENMFWYRQDPGLGLRLIYFSYDVKMKEKGDIPEGYSVSREKKERFSLILESASTNQTSMYLCASSFPGSGSEKLFFGSGTQLSVL.